This T cell receptor (beta chain) was recovered during a study of blood T cell repertoires in COVID-19. CDR1 and CDR2 from the germline V gene are SGHDN and FVKESK. The CDR3 length is 13 residues. The V and J ends lost 4 bases and 3 bases respectively, with 9 bases between them. Sequencing was performed with immunoSEQ multiplex PCR; in TCRdb, only in-frame clones are kept and a portion is missing. The table lists roughly 300,000 clones, around 86% of them singletons. The rearrangement uses TRBV14 and TRBJ1-2; D unresolved. Sequenced input: peripheral blood. This TCR was sampled from a woman in her fifties or sixties with active or convalescent COVID-19. CDR3 sequence (DNA): TGTGCCAGCAGCCGAGACTTCTACTATGGCTACACCTTC. Translating it yields CASSRDFYYGYTF. Filled out from reference TRBV14 and TRBJ1-2, the complete variable domain reads EAGVTQFPSHSVIEKGQTVTLRCDPISGHDNLYWYRRVMGKEIKFLLHFVKESKQDESGMPNNRFLAERTGGTYSTLKVQPAELEDSGVYFCASSRDFYYGYTFGSGTRLTVV.